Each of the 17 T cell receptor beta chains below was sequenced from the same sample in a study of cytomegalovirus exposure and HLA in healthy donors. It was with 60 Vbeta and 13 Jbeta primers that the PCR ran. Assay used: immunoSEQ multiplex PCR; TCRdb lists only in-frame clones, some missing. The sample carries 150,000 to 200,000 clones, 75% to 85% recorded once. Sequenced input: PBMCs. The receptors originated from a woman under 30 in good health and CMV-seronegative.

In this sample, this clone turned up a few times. The CDR3 coding sequence is TGTGCCAGCAGTAGGACAGCCGAAAGCTCACCCCTCCACTTT. This encodes CASSRTAESSPLHF. V and J are TRBV6-5 and TRBJ1-6; tentatively, D is TRBD1 (6 bases). Trimming cost V 5 bases and J 10 bases, with 15 bases left between them. Per the germline V gene, CDR1 is MNHEY and CDR2 is SVGAGI. The CDR3 is 14 residues long.

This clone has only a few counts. CDR3 nucleotides: TGTGCCAGCAGTGACTCTTTTGGAGTTGAAGCTTTCTTT. Translating it yields CASSDSFGVEAFF. V and J are TRBV6-4 and TRBJ1-1; D gene uncertain. The germline V and J ends were trimmed by 0 bases and 7 bases, with 9 bases remaining between them. The germline CDR1 and CDR2 sequences are MRHNA and SNTAGT. The CDR3 length is 13 residues.

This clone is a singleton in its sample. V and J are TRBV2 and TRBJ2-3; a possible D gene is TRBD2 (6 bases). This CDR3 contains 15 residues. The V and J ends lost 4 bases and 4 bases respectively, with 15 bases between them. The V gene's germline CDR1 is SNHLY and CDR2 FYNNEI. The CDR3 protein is CASSVQEGAADTQYF. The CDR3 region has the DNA TGTGCCAGCAGTGTACAGGAGGGAGCCGCAGATACGCAGTATTTT.

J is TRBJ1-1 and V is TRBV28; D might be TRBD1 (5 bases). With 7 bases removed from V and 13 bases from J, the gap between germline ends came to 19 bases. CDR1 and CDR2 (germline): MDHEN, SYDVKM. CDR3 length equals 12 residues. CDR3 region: CASTLLGVPHFF. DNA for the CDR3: TGTGCCAGCACCCTTTTAGGGGTCCCACATTTCTTT.

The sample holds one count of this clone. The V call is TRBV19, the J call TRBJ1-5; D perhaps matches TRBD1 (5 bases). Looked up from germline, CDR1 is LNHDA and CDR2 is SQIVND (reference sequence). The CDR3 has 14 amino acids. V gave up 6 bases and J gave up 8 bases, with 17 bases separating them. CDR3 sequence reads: CASRLGGAQKPQHF. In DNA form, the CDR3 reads TGTGCCAGTAGACTCGGCGGGGCCCAAAAGCCCCAGCATTTT. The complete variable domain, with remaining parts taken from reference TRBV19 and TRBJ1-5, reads DGGITQSPKYLFRKEGQNVTLSCEQNLNHDAMYWYRQDPGQGLRLIYYSQIVNDFQKGDIAEGYSVSREKKESFPLTVTSAQKNPTAFYLCASRLGGAQKPQHFGDGTRLSIL.

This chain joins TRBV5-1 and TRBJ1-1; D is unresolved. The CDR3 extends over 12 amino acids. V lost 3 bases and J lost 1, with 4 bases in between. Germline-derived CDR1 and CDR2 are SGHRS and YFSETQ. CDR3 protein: CASSSQNTEAFF. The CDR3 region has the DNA TGCGCCAGCAGCTCACAGAACACTGAAGCTTTCTTT.

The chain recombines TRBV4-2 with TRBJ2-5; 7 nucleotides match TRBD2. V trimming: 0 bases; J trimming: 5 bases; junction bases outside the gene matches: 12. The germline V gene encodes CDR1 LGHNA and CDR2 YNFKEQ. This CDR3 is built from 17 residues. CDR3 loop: CASSQEGEGRARETQYF. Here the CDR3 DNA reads TGTGCCAGCAGCCAAGAAGGAGAGGGGAGGGCCCGGGAGACCCAGTACTTC.

As DNA, the CDR3 is TGCGCCAGCAGCTTGTTTACTCCGAACACCGGGGAGCTGTTTTTT. Translation gives CASSLFTPNTGELFF. This rearrangement joins TRBV5-1 to TRBJ2-2; D ambiguous. V lost 1 base and J lost 0, with 7 bases in between. The CDR3 sequence is 15 residues long. Germline V lookup: CDR1 SGHRS, CDR2 YFSETQ.

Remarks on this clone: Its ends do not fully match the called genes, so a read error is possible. This CDR3 reads CATSGDFQETQYF. The CDR3 coding sequence is TGTGCCACCAGCGGAGACTTCCAAGAGACCCAGTACTTC. The chain carries TRBV15 and TRBJ2-5; D is uncertain. The CDR3 is 13 amino acids. CDR1 is LNHNV, CDR2 YYDKDF, per germline (reference sequence). Drawing the rest from reference TRBV15 and TRBJ2-5, the complete variable domain is DAMVIQNPRYQVTQFGKPVTLSCSQTLNHNVMYWYQQKSSQAPKLLFHYYDKDFNNEADTPDNFQSRRPNTSFCFLDIRSPGLGDTAMYLCATSGDFQETQYFGPGTRLLVL.

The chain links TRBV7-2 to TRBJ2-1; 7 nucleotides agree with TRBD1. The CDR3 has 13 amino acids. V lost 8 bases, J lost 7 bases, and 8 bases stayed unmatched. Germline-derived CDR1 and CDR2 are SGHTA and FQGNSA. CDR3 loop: CASGNTGVNEQFF. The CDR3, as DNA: TGTGCCAGCGGCAATACAGGGGTAAATGAGCAGTTCTTC.

In nucleotides, the CDR3 is TGTGCTCATGCCGAAGACAGGGGTCAGCCCCAGCATTTT. Translating gives CAHAEDRGQPQHF. The genes are TRBV6-5 and TRBJ1-5; 8 nucleotides line up with TRBD1. The CDR3 runs 13 residues. CDR1 and CDR2 from the germline V gene are MNHEY and SVGAGI.

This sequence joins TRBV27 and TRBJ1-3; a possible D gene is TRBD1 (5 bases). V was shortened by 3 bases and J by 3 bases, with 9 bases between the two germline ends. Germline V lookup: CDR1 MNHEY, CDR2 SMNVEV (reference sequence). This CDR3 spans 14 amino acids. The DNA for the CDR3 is TGTGCCAGCAGTTTGGGGGGGGTTGGAAACACCATATATTTT. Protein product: CASSLGGVGNTIYF.

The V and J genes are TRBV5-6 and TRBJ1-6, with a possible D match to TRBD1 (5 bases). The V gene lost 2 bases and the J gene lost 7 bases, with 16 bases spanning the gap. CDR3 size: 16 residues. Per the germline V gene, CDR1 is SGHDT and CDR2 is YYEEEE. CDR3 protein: CASSLVVSGGNSPLHF. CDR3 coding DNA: TGTGCCAGCAGCTTAGTAGTCTCCGGGGGGAATTCACCCCTCCACTTT.

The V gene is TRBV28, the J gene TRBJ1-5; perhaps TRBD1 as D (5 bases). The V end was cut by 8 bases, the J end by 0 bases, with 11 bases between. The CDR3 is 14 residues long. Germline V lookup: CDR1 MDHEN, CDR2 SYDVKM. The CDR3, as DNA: TGTGCCAGCCTGTACAGGTATAGCAATCAGCCCCAGCATTTT. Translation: CASLYRYSNQPQHF.

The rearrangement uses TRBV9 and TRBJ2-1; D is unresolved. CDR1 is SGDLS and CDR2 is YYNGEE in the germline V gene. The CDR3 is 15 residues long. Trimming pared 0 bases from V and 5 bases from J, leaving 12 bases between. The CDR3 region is CASSVGSVVDNEQFF. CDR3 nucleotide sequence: TGTGCCAGCAGCGTAGGGTCGGTTGTCGACAATGAGCAGTTCTTC.

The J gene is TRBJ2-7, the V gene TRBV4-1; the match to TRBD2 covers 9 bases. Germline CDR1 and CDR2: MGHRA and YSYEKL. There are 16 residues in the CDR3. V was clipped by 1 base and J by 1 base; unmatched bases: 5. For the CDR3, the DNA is TGCGCCAGCAGCCAAGGACTAGCGGCTATGTCCTACGAGCAGTACTTC. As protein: CASSQGLAAMSYEQYF.

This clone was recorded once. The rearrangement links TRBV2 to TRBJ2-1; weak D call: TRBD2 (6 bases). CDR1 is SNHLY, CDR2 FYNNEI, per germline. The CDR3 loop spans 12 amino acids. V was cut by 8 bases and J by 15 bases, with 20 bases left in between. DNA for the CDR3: TGTGCCAGCGCACCCGGGACTGCGGTTTGGTTCTTC. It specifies CASAPGTAVWFF.